This TCR beta chain derives from a study of blood T cell repertoires in COVID-19. This CDR3 region has 12 residues. The trim removed 7 bases at V and 5 bases at J, leaving 2 bases unmatched. Sequenced by immunoSEQ multiplex PCR; TCRdb stores in-frame clones only, minus some. The table shows about 170,000 clones, with about 88% occurring only once. This sequence joins TRBV12-3 or TRBV12-4 and TRBJ2-5; TRBD2 agrees at 9 bases. This clonotype was obtained from a woman at least 80 years old in a cohort sampled during active or convalescent COVID-19. The specimen was peripheral blood. In DNA, the CDR3 is TGTGCCAGCAATGGACTAGCGGAGACCCAGTACTTC. Amino acid sequence: CASNGLAETQYF.